Presented here are 8 T cell receptor beta chains from one specimen sequenced in a study of blood T cell repertoires in COVID-19. Profiling relied on immunoSEQ multiplex PCR, and the TCRdb table lists in-frame clones only, not all of them. The sample has roughly 70,000 clones; under 90% are singletons. Sequenced sample: peripheral blood. The receptor source for this set is a man in his sixties with acute or convalescent COVID-19.

The chain links TRBV7-2 to TRBJ1-1; TRBD1 is a possible D gene (6 bases). CDR1 is SGHTA, CDR2 FQGNSA, per germline. The CDR3 consists of 13 residues. Trimming pared 4 bases from V and 11 bases from J, leaving 17 bases between. CDR3 DNA: TGTGCCAGCAGCTCCGGGGGGCCACCCCGGGCTTTCTTT. Its protein is CASSSGGPPRAFF.

V usage is TRBV13 and J usage is TRBJ1-4; D gene ambiguous. CDR3 length: 13 amino acids. Germline-derived CDR1 and CDR2 are PRHDT and FYEKMQ (reference sequence). The V and J ends lost 5 bases and 7 bases respectively, with 11 bases between them. In nucleotides, the CDR3 is TGTGCCAGCAGCCCATCGACGGGTGAAAAACTGTTTTTT. It specifies CASSPSTGEKLFF.

V is TRBV10-3 and J is TRBJ1-1; D is perhaps TRBD1 (5 bases). V lost 2 bases and J 4 bases, leaving 20 bases between the germline ends. Per the germline V gene, CDR1 is ENHRY and CDR2 is SYGVKD. There are 17 residues in the CDR3. The CDR3 sequence: CAISEGEGTGMSTEAFF. Written as DNA, the CDR3 is TGTGCCATCAGTGAGGGGGAGGGGACGGGAATGAGCACTGAAGCTTTCTTT.

This chain connects TRBV5-6 to TRBJ1-5, with a tentative D call TRBD1 (5 bases). This CDR3 contains 14 residues. Germline CDR1 SGHDT, CDR2 YYEEEE. Trimming took 1 base from V and 7 from J, leaving 12 bases between them. CDR3 sequence: CASSLLKGNQPQHF. The DNA of the CDR3 is TGTGCCAGCAGCTTGTTAAAGGGGAACCAGCCCCAGCATTTT.

This chain connects TRBV29-1 to TRBJ2-7; 9 bases align to TRBD1. This CDR3 is 13 amino acids long. The germline V gene has CDR1 SQVTM and CDR2 ANQGSEA. The junction had 8 bases not matched to a gene; V was cut back by 6 bases and J by 5 bases. CDR3 DNA: TGCAGCGTGGACAACAGGGGGCTCGACGAGCAGTACTTC. Translation: CSVDNRGLDEQYF.

This rearrangement joins TRBV6-5 to TRBJ1-5, with 8 bases fitting TRBD1. Germline-derived CDR1 and CDR2 are MNHEY and SVGAGI. This CDR3 has 12 amino acids. Trimming at V came to 5 bases and at J to 11 bases, leaving 5 bases not matched to a gene. The CDR3 is CASSRQGTAQHF. In DNA, the CDR3 is TGTGCCAGCAGTAGACAGGGGACGGCCCAGCATTTT.

This clone was found a few times. J is TRBJ2-2 and V is TRBV7-9; 10 bases agree with TRBD1. V shed 4 bases and J 5 bases; nucleotides not matched to a gene: 7. The germline V gene has CDR1 SEHNR and CDR2 FQNEAQ (reference sequence). CDR3 length: 16 amino acids. CDR3 sequence reads: CASSYPRTGGTGELFF. For the CDR3, the DNA is TGTGCCAGCAGCTATCCCCGGACAGGGGGGACCGGGGAGCTGTTTTTT.

The rearrangement uses TRBV11-2 and TRBJ1-2; weak D call: TRBD1 (6 bases). The CDR3 covers 13 residues. Trimming took 5 bases from V and 5 from J, leaving 12 bases between them. CDR1 and CDR2 from the germline V gene are SGHAT and FQNNGV. CDR3 region: CASSTRGGYGYTF. In DNA form, the CDR3 reads TGTGCCAGCAGCACAAGGGGGGGATATGGCTACACCTTC.